Listed below are T cell receptor beta chains from one sample, sequenced in a study of blood T cell repertoires in COVID-19. Profiling relied on immunoSEQ multiplex PCR, and the TCRdb table lists in-frame clones only, not all of them. The table shows 200,000 to 250,000 clones, with around 88% occurring only once. Material for sequencing was PBMCs or T cells enriched from blood (not recorded which). Receptors were obtained from a woman aged 45 to 65 who had recovered from COVID-19. The CDR3 runs from the conserved cysteine through the conserved F or W. A D gene is named only where the DNA matches it firmly. A row's size may be missing; if present it is once, few, many or a size class.

V gene,D gene,clone size,J gene,CDR3 DNA,CDR3 protein
TRBV4-3,.,.,TRBJ2-5,TGCGCCAGCAGCCAAGACCGGGTACAAGAGACCCAGTACTTC,CASSQDRVQETQYF
TRBV19,TRBD2,.,TRBJ2-7,TGTGCCAGTAGTACGGGACTAGCGGGAGCTTACGAGCAGTACTTC,CASSTGLAGAYEQYF
TRBV9,TRBD1,.,TRBJ1-6,TGTGCCAGCAGCCCTACCCCCGGGACAGGGTATTCACCCCTCCACTTT,CASSPTPGTGYSPLHF
TRBV12-2,.,.,TRBJ1-2,TGTGCAAGTCGCGCCACAAGCCCCGAGGGCATCTATGGCTACACCTTC,CASRATSPEGIYGYTF
TRBV9,TRBD1,.,TRBJ1-5,TGTGCCAGCAGCTTCGGACAGGGGTTTCAGCCCCAGCATTTT,CASSFGQGFQPQHF
TRBV2,TRBD2,.,TRBJ2-4,TGTGCCAGCCGGGAGGAGGGTCTCGCCAAAAACATTCAGTACTTC,CASREEGLAKNIQYF
TRBV7-3,TRBD1,.,TRBJ2-7,TGTGCCAGCAGCTTAAGGTTTTCTGAAGGGACAGGGAATTCCTACGAGCAGTACTTC,CASSLRFSEGTGNSYEQYF
TRBV29-1,TRBD2,.,TRBJ2-1,TGCAGCGTTGATGGGGTAGCGGGAGGGTATGAGCAGTTCTTC,CSVDGVAGGYEQFF
TRBV19,.,.,TRBJ1-4,TGTGCCAGTACTAGGCACACAACTAATGAAAAACTGTTTTTT,CASTRHTTNEKLFF
TRBV5-1,TRBD1,.,TRBJ2-4,TGCGCCAGCAGCCCCCGGACAGGGATGATAAACATTCAGTACTTC,CASSPRTGMINIQYF
TRBV19,.,.,TRBJ1-1,TGTGCCAGTAGTTCCAGGGTCTTTGAAGCTTTCTTT,CASSSRVFEAFF
TRBV25-1,.,.,TRBJ1-4,TGTGCCAGCAGTGGTTCGGGGGGGAAACTGTTTTTT,CASSGSGGKLFF
TRBV7-9,.,.,TRBJ1-4,TGTGCCAGCAGCTTAGTGGGCCAGCTTGTTAATGAAAAACTGTTTTTT,CASSLVGQLVNEKLFF
TRBV4-1,.,.,TRBJ1-1,TGCGCCAGCAGCCCCCCTTTGAAACGGGGGAACACTGAAGCTTTCTTT,CASSPPLKRGNTEAFF
TRBV25-1,.,once,TRBJ1-2,TGTGCCAGCAGTGACACCCAGAAAAACAACTATGGCTACACCTTC,CASSDTQKNNYGYTF
TRBV5-1,TRBD1,once,TRBJ2-5,TGCGCCAGCAGCCAGCAAACGACAGGGGGAGCAGAGACCCAGTACTTC,CASSQQTTGGAETQYF
TRBV30,.,.,TRBJ1-1,TGTGCCTGGAGTGGCGACGAGCGGGGAAGAATGAACACTGAAGCTTTCTTT,CAWSGDERGRMNTEAFF
TRBV7-2,.,.,TRBJ1-4,TGTGCCAGCAGCTTCAGGGAAGGAGAAAAACTGTTTTTT,CASSFREGEKLFF
TRBV29-1,.,.,TRBJ2-7,TGCAGCGCGACCCTTGACACCTACGAGCAGTACTTC,CSATLDTYEQYF
TRBV4-1,TRBD1,.,TRBJ2-7,TGCGCCAGCAGCCACCCCAGGGGGGAGCAGTACTTC,CASSHPRGEQYF
TRBV11-3,TRBD1,.,TRBJ1-2,TGTGCCAGCAGCCCCAGGGACAGGGCAAGCTATGGCTACACCTTC,CASSPRDRASYGYTF
TRBV19,TRBD2,.,TRBJ2-3,TGTGCCAGTAGTATACGGCGGGGGGGGTCAGATACGCAGTATTTT,CASSIRRGGSDTQYF
TRBV12-5,TRBD1,.,TRBJ2-3,TGTGCTAGTGGACAATCCGGGACAGCGGACACAGATACGCAGTATTTT,CASGQSGTADTDTQYF
TRBV4-3,.,.,TRBJ2-7,TGCGCCAGCAGCCAAGATCGAGCAGGGGCTACCTACGAGCAGTACTTC,CASSQDRAGATYEQYF
TRBV10-1,.,.,TRBJ2-7,TGCGCCAGCAGTGAGCGGGGGTCTAGCTCCTACGAGCAGTACTTC,CASSERGSSSYEQYF
TRBV7-8,TRBD2,few,TRBJ2-1,TGTGCCAGCAGCCCGACTAGCGGGAGATGGCAGTTCTTC,CASSPTSGRWQFF
TRBV10-2,TRBD1,.,TRBJ1-2,TGCGCCAGCAGTGAAGGGGGCCCTAACTATGGCTACACCTTC,CASSEGGPNYGYTF
TRBV7-9,.,.,TRBJ1-1,TGTGCCAGCAGCTTAGCGGGCAGTAAGAACACTGAAGCTTTCTTT,CASSLAGSKNTEAFF
TRBV14,.,.,TRBJ1-1,TGTGCCAGCAGCTTCCGGGGAAGAGGCACTGAAGCTTTCTTT,CASSFRGRGTEAFF
TRBV7-2,.,.,TRBJ1-2,TGTGCCAGCGGACCGCGGGGGATTGTCTATGGCTACACCTTC,CASGPRGIVYGYTF
TRBV10-1,TRBD2,.,TRBJ2-3,TGCGCCAGCAGCCTGGGGGGGAGAAGCACAGATACGCAGTATTTT,CASSLGGRSTDTQYF
TRBV6-2/TRBV6-3,TRBD2,.,TRBJ2-7,TGTGCCAGCAGACCTCCTAGCGGGGAGACCTACGAGCAGTACTTC,CASRPPSGETYEQYF
TRBV15,.,.,TRBJ1-4,TGTGCCACCAGCAGGGAAGGGAGGGATAATGAAAAACTGTTTTTT,CATSREGRDNEKLFF
TRBV11-2,.,.,TRBJ2-7,TGTGCCACGACCCGGGGGGCGGGAACCTCCTACGAGCAGTACTTC,CATTRGAGTSYEQYF
TRBV6-6,.,.,TRBJ2-1,TGTGCCAGCAGTTACATCTCAGGGGGGAGTGAGCAGTTCTTC,CASSYISGGSEQFF
TRBV6-5,.,.,TRBJ2-5,TGTGCCAGCAGTTACGGAGGGTTGGAGACCCAGTACTTC,CASSYGGLETQYF
TRBV7-9,TRBD2,.,TRBJ2-3,TGTGCCAGCAGCTTTTCAGCGGGATCCACAGATACGCAGTATTTT,CASSFSAGSTDTQYF
TRBV10-3,TRBD1,.,TRBJ1-1,TGTGCCATCAGTGAGACCAGGGGGACTGAAGCTTTCTTT,CAISETRGTEAFF
TRBV28,.,.,TRBJ2-7,TGTGCCAGCAGTTTCGGAGGACTTAACTACGAGCAGTACTTC,CASSFGGLNYEQYF
TRBV15,.,once,TRBJ2-5,TGTGCCACCCACGCCGGTCGTACCCAGTACTTC,CATHAGRTQYF
TRBV4-2,TRBD1,.,TRBJ1-2,TGTGCCAGCAGCCCCCCCGCGTCCCAGGGGGTTAATGGCTACACCTTC,CASSPPASQGVNGYTF
TRBV7-8,.,.,TRBJ2-5,TGTGCCAGCAGCACCCGACAGCTCCAAGAGACCCAGTACTTC,CASSTRQLQETQYF
TRBV9,TRBD2,.,TRBJ2-1,TGTGCCAGCAGCGTAGATGGAAGCGGGAGGGACTACAATGAGCAGTTCTTC,CASSVDGSGRDYNEQFF
TRBV18,TRBD1,.,TRBJ2-7,TGTGCCAGCTCACGGACAGGGGGCTACGAGCAGTACTTC,CASSRTGGYEQYF
TRBV3-1/TRBV3-2,TRBD1,.,TRBJ2-2,TGTGCCAGCAGCCTTAGGACAGGGTCTATTACCGGGGAGCTGTTTTTT,CASSLRTGSITGELFF
TRBV6-5,TRBD1,.,TRBJ1-3,TGTGCCAGCAGTTCTACAGGGGGCTCTGGAAACACCATATATTTT,CASSSTGGSGNTIYF
TRBV11-3,TRBD2,.,TRBJ2-1,TGTGCCAGCAGCCAGGGGACTAGCGGGAGGCAGTTCTTC,CASSQGTSGRQFF
TRBV9,TRBD2,once,TRBJ2-3,TGTGCCAGCAGCGGAAAAGCGGGAGGGCCGGCAGATACGCAGTATTTT,CASSGKAGGPADTQYF
TRBV4-1,TRBD1,.,TRBJ1-2,TGCGCCAGCAGCGCGACAGGGGTAGACTATGGCTACACCTTC,CASSATGVDYGYTF
TRBV11-2,.,.,TRBJ2-7,TGTGCCAGCAGCTTAGTTCCGCTAGTACCCAGCTCCTACGAGCAGTACTTC,CASSLVPLVPSSYEQYF
TRBV19,TRBD1,few,TRBJ1-1,TGTGCCAGTAGTATCTGGACAGGGGAGGACACTGAAGCTTTCTTT,CASSIWTGEDTEAFF
TRBV19,TRBD2,.,TRBJ2-7,TGTGCCAGTAGTCGCTTTTCCTCAACTAGCGGGAGCTCCTACGAGCAGTACTTC,CASSRFSSTSGSSYEQYF